The 10 T cell receptor beta chains presented below share a single source sample, sequenced in a study of breast tumors, draining lymph nodes, adjacent tissues. The lymph nodes were axillary draining lymph nodes from breast cancer patients. TCRdb analysed the multiplex PCR reads with MiXCR anew, one entry per CDR3 protein. In the table there are about 130,000 distinct CDR3 sequences, approximately 21% of which are singletons. Sequencing was done on a sample of axillary lymph node tissue. Every receptor here comes from a female donor with breast cancer. Some clones in this sample may be carry-over from other donors' samples.

This clonotype was found many times. V is TRBV5-1 and J is TRBJ1-2, with 9 nucleotides matching TRBD1. Per the germline V gene, CDR1 is SGHRS and CDR2 is YFSETQ. J was trimmed by 2 bases and V by 4 bases; bases with no gene match: 6. The CDR3 length is 15 residues. The CDR3 DNA follows: TGCGCCAGCAGCCCCGCCGGGACAGGGAACTATGGCTACACCTTC. Its translation is CASSPAGTGNYGYTF.

Of note for this clonotype: It may be a read error: a sequence one base away is much more abundant. This chain joins TRBV3-1 and TRBJ2-7; 8 nucleotides line up with TRBD1. CDR1 and CDR2 from the germline V gene are LGHDT and YNNKEL (reference sequence). The CDR3 runs 14 residues. CDR3 coding DNA: TGTGCCAGCAACCAAGGAGGACAGGGCTACGAGCAGTACTTC. Translating it yields CASNQGGQGYEQYF.

Of note for this clonotype: This may be a read error: a much more frequent sequence differs by one nucleotide. The rearrangement joins TRBV7-2 to TRBJ2-3; D is undetermined. Trimming cost V 6 bases and J 4 bases, with 14 bases left between them. There are 14 residues in the CDR3. The germline V gene encodes CDR1 SGHTA and CDR2 FQGNSA. CDR3 in DNA: TGTGCCAGCAGGTTAACAGCTGGCTCAGATACGCAGTATTTT. Protein sequence: CASRLTAGSDTQYF. Full variable domain (outside the CDR3, taken from reference TRBV7-2 and TRBJ2-3): GAGVSQSPSNKVTEKGKDVELRCDPISGHTALYWYRQSLGQGLEFLIYFQGNSAPDKSGLPSDRFSAERTGGSVSTLTIQRTQQEDSAVYLCASRLTAGSDTQYFGPGTRLTVL.

On this clonotype: This may be a read error: a much more frequent sequence differs by one nucleotide. The chain uses TRBV3-1 and TRBJ2-1; D unresolved. The CDR3 is made up of 13 amino acids. V was pared by 2 bases and J by 6 bases, with 8 bases between. CDR1 is LGHDT and CDR2 is YNNKEL in the germline V gene (reference sequence). The CDR3 is CASSQTGGNEQFF. CDR3 DNA sequence: TGTGCCAGCAGCCAAACCGGCGGCAATGAGCAGTTCTTC.

This clonotype was found a few times. One end of the junction does not line up with germline, which may come from a read error. The rearrangement uses TRBV10-3 and TRBJ2-1; 7 bases are a match to TRBD2. CDR1 is ENHRY, CDR2 SYGVKD, per germline. This CDR3 comprises 16 residues. The CDR3 sequence is CAISESITAGLNGQFF. CDR3 in DNA: TGTGCCATCAGTGAGTCGATAACAGCGGGACTTAATGGGCAGTTCTTC.

This clonotype was seen a few times. This may come from a read error, since a much larger clone is one base off. V and J are TRBV27 and TRBJ2-7; TRBD1 matches 9 bases. This CDR3 has 15 residues. Germline loops: CDR1 MNHEY, CDR2 SMNVEV (reference sequence). Unmatched junction bases numbered 8, after V lost 6 bases and J lost 2 bases. The CDR3 reads CASSWGQGLTYEQYF. The DNA of the CDR3 is TGTGCCAGCAGCTGGGGACAGGGCCTTACCTACGAGCAGTACTTC.

This clonotype has a count of ten or more. The chain recombines TRBV12-3 or TRBV12-4 with TRBJ1-4, with D perhaps matching TRBD1 (5 bases). The ends were cut back, 2 bases at V and 12 bases at J, with 10 bases in the middle. This CDR3 contains 12 residues. The CDR3 loop reads CASSLMGRELFF. CDR3 sequence (DNA): TGTGCCAGCAGTTTAATGGGGCGGGAACTGTTTTTT.

This clonotype was recorded only once. This may come from a read error, since a much larger clone is one base off. The chain joins TRBV20-1 to TRBJ2-6; D is uncertain. Germline-derived CDR1 and CDR2 are DFQATT and SNEGSKA (reference sequence). The CDR3 spans 14 residues. CDR3 nucleotides: TGCGGTGCTAGTGGGCTCGGTGGGGCCAACGTCCTGACTTTC. Translated, it gives CGASGLGGANVLTF.

This clonotype was recorded many times. The CDR3 region is CASSEGLQQGYEQYF. As DNA, the CDR3 is TGTGCCAGCAGCGAGGGACTACAGCAGGGGTACGAGCAGTACTTC. This rearrangement joins TRBV9 to TRBJ2-7; tentatively, D is TRBD2 (7 bases). The CDR3 runs 15 residues. Germline V CDR1 and CDR2: SGDLS, YYNGEE. Trimming cost V 3 bases and J 4 bases, with 17 bases left between them.

Worth noting for this clonotype: A much larger clonotype is one base distant, so this may be a read error. The CDR3 nucleotides read TGTGCCAGCAGCCTCGGGACCGCTGTAGTCTACACCTTC. Its protein is CASSLGTAVVYTF. This chain uses TRBV3-1 with TRBJ1-2; perhaps TRBD1 as D (5 bases). Trimming took off 4 bases at V and 10 bases at J, with 16 bases between the two ends. The CDR3 is 13 residues long. Germline V lookup: CDR1 LGHDT, CDR2 YNNKEL (reference sequence).